Below, one T cell receptor beta chain is given with its context. Its antigen is undetermined. TCRdb's table, derived via immunoSEQ multiplex PCR, lists solely in-frame clones and lacks some. The table has 190,000 or so clones, 84% seen once. This record belongs to a study of cytomegalovirus exposure and HLA in healthy donors. In germline, CDR1 is LNHDA, CDR2 SQIVND (reference sequence). The CDR3 contains 13 residues. Trimming took 6 bases from V and 10 from J, leaving 15 bases between them. Study-level points and caveats: Cytomegalovirus association was assigned to approximately 180 TCR beta chains.

The sequence was collected from a young woman in good health and CMV-seropositive. The V call is TRBV19, the J call TRBJ1-4; D uncertain. The sequenced sample was PBMCs. The DNA for the CDR3 is TGTGCCAGTAGCACTATCCCTAACGGAAAACTGTTTTTT. This encodes CASSTIPNGKLFF.